A single T cell receptor beta chain is shown here with its context. Its antigen has not been determined. No quality values exist for individual bases; no much larger clone is one base distant. The sample's treatment or condition, from its label and the paper: 15 to 20 received Ad26.COV2.S at low or high dose, single or two shots; 5 received placebo; per-sample allocation not given. Repertoires of vaccine and placebo recipients were sequenced from samples taken on day 63 after the first injection. In Cohort 1b, roughly 25 adults aged 18-55 years were enrolled at a single site in Boston, USA, between 29 July and 7 August 2020. Ad26.COV2.S was a replication-incompetent adenovirus type 26 vector that expressed a prefusion-stabilized SARS-CoV-2 spike protein derived from the original Wuhan strain. The immunoSEQ Assay was used to sequence TCRbeta CDR3 regions. After extraction, genomic DNA underwent amplification by bias-controlled multiplex PCR, followed by high-throughput sequencing. The paper's processing steps were these. To quantify the absolute abundance of every unique TCRbeta CDR3 region, sequences were collapsed and filtered. T cell fraction was estimated by normalizing TCRbeta template counts to usable DNA, which was measured by amplifying reference genes present in all nucleated cells. Repertoire TCRs were annotated as SARS-CoV-2-specific by exact matching of V gene, CDR3 amino acid sequence and J gene to a known reactive TCR set. The reference SARS-CoV-2 TCR set was derived from MIRA and filtered for enrichment in COVID-19-positive ImmuneCODE repertoires, a step that removed public or cross-reactive TCRs. Based on the MIRA antigens, annotated TCRs were further analysed at the level of specific ORF or position within ORF. Breadth was defined as the number of annotated unique rearrangements divided by the total number of unique productive rearrangements, and depth was defined as the summed frequency of the annotated unique rearrangements. Group comparisons of TCR breadth used two-sided Wilcoxon rank-sum tests. The table was pulled from immuneACCESS by TCRdb, which kept in-frame rearrangements only. Such tables lose some clones; where checked, under half of the loss comes from unresolved V genes, and the rest has no known cause. V, J and clone size derive from that table, while D and trimming were established from the DNA sequence. A total of roughly 450,000 clones appear in this sample, approximately 92% of them only once. The ten most abundant clones make up 12% of the sample.

These data belong to a study of Ad26.COV2.S vaccination and SARS-CoV-2 variants (dated by TCRdb to the early 2020s). Regarding the research as a whole: Vaccine-arm donors were drawn from COV1001, a multicentre, randomized, double-blind, placebo-controlled phase I-IIa trial of Ad26.COV2.S in healthy adults. Investigators did not know the trial group allocation while performing experiments and assessing outcomes. Trial participants were randomized into five groups of five, in which low-dose or high-dose Ad26.COV2.S was given once or twice, or placebo was given on both occasions. A total of 32 samples were included in the TCR-sequenced set, comprising 19 Ad26.COV2.S vaccine recipients, 5 placebo recipients and 8 SARS-CoV-2 convalescent individuals. The specificity and breadth of SARS-CoV-2-reactive T cell receptors after Ad26.COV2.S vaccination were assessed by TCRbeta repertoire sequencing. Ad26.COV2.S was given intramuscularly at 5x10^10 or 1x10^11 viral particles, as a single shot or as two shots 56 days apart. What the work shows at the level of the full study, not this receptor alone: Vaccine and placebo recipients had comparable non-spike TCR breadth, which fits with the vaccine containing only spike. Substantial breadth of spike-specific CD8+ and CD4+ T cell responses was reported after vaccination. Ad26.COV2.S recipients had higher spike-specific TCR breadth than placebo recipients (P = 0.0014). According to the authors, total T cell responses may have been underestimated by the TCR breadth and depth analyses. The study was not powered for comparison of responses between vaccine doses or regimens.

The receptor's source is a person between 18 and 65 years old who received the Ad26.COV2.S COVID-19 vaccine or a placebo. Sample: peripheral blood, taken in a trial of Ad26.COV2.S vaccine versus placebo.

The CDR3 is CASSLLVMNTEAFF. The bases read TGTGCCAGCAGCCTGTTGGTTATGAACACTGAAGCTTTCTTT. The chain joins TRBV6-2 or TRBV6-3 to TRBJ1-1, with an unclear D gene assignment. V is pared back by 6 bases and J by 0 bases, with 11 bases lying between the germline termini. The CDR1 and CDR2 encoded by the germline V gene are MNHEY and SVGEGT. There are 14 amino acids in the CDR3, from cysteine to phenylalanine inclusive. The DNA shown is the 42-base CDR3, in frame from base 1.